These T cell receptor beta chains were read from a single sample in a study of T cells in Graves' hyperthyroidism and ophthalmopathy. TCRdb re-called the multiplex PCR reads through MiXCR, storing one row per CDR3 protein. The table has roughly 170,000 distinct CDR3 sequences, around 15% seen once. The sequenced sample was blood. Source of these receptors: a woman aged 45-60 years with Graves' hyperthyroidism. Each CDR3 is given with its conserved first and last residue.

v_call	j_call	cdr3_aa
TRBV4-1	TRBJ2-6	CASSQRSGNSGANVLTF
TRBV6-1	TRBJ1-1	CASSKKTVYEAFF
TRBV2	TRBJ2-1	CASREGDYNEQFF
TRBV28	TRBJ1-5	CASTGGHYSNQPQHF
TRBV7-9	TRBJ2-1	CASSLISLVPGQGVFF
TRBV7-8	TRBJ2-2	CASSLGCSEPVYCPSASFGELFF
TRBV15	TRBJ1-5	CATSRKRARRNQPQHF
TRBV2	TRBJ2-1	CASRDSRVEQFF
TRBV7-2	TRBJ2-3	CASSFSPAGGRNTQYF
TRBV2	TRBJ2-1	CASRMTDSSYNDQFF
TRBV6-2/TRBV6-3	TRBJ2-2	CASRPRGLTGELFF
TRBV7-2	TRBJ1-4	CASSQGTARREKLFF
TRBV3-1	TRBJ1-4	CASSPDAGTDYKYTNEKLFF
TRBV7-2	TRBJ2-3	CASSLALGQTTDTQYF
TRBV7-9	TRBJ2-1	CASSLSGDGYSEQFF
TRBV24-1	TRBJ2-5	CATSDLAAGKETQYF
TRBV20-1	TRBJ1-5	CSAKDSNHNQPQHF
TRBV12-3/TRBV12-4	TRBJ2-1	CASTLGGGGHNEQFF
TRBV5-1	TRBJ2-7	CASRKTGSSYEQYF
TRBV5-8	TRBJ2-7	CASSLTGGASYEQYF
TRBV29-1	TRBJ1-2	CSVVVNYGYTF
TRBV6-2/TRBV6-3	TRBJ1-2	CASSYSNLAGDYGYTF
TRBV27	TRBJ1-2	CASSLKGLLNYGYTF
TRBV28	TRBJ2-1	CASSPPGLADKSGNEQFF
TRBV11-2	TRBJ2-7	CASSLRSPYEQYF
TRBV5-8	TRBJ1-1	CASSLVFHRGPKEAFF
TRBV4-2	TRBJ2-5	CASSRLVGQTQETQYF
TRBV6-5	TRBJ1-3	CASSSAGTSGNTIYF
TRBV10-3	TRBJ2-7	CAISPSSYEQYF
TRBV24-1	TRBJ2-3	CATSGAQGAFEDTQYF
TRBV5-1	TRBJ1-6	CASSFTGAERSPLHF